This TCR beta chain was sequenced for a study of human T cells and chemical hapten exposure. Time point of the sample: patch test 3, about 24 weeks after DPC sensitization. Noted treatment: therapeutic diphenylcyclopropenone sensitization with weekly scalp DPC. TCRdb redid the calling of the RACE reads with MiXCR, one entry per CDR3 protein. The table records some 170,000 distinct CDR3 sequences, around a quarter of them present only once. Trimming pared 5 bases from V and 7 bases from J, leaving 12 bases between. Germline loops: CDR1 DFQATT, CDR2 SNEGSKA (reference sequence). CDR3 size: 12 residues. This chain links TRBV20-1 with TRBJ2-1; D is perhaps TRBD2 (6 bases). The sample here was whole blood, taken in connection with sensitization to the hapten diphenylcyclopropenone (DPC). This receptor was obtained from a young woman with alopecia areata. Some clones in this sample may be carry-over from other donors' samples. Written as DNA, the CDR3 is TGCAGTGCTCAGGGTGGGGGGAATGAGCAGTTCTTC. It yields the protein CSAQGGGNEQFF.